This T cell receptor (beta chain) came from a study of post-analysis software for immune sequencing data. Whole-study context: The courses of disease that were included comprised relapsing-remitting, secondary progressive and progressive-relapsing multiple sclerosis.

Overall study findings and caveats: Normalized Chao1 diversity in multiple sclerosis patients fell significantly below that of controls. Samples sharing a preparation batch grouped tightly together when assessed by F measure.

Presence of unique molecular identifiers characterized the TCR beta cDNA libraries. Roughly 500,000 cDNA molecules were obtained from 1 to 10 million T cells. TCRdb redid the calling of the PCR reads with MiXCR, one entry per CDR3 protein. The data show fewer than 850,000 distinct CDR3 sequences, around 45% seen once. Notes on this clonotype: As yet, its antigen is unknown.

This receptor was identified in a girl aged 5-17 years with multiple sclerosis. Material: blood.

In DNA, the CDR3 is TGTGCCAGCAGTTTATCAGTACAGGACCAAGAGACCCAGTACTTC. Amino acids: CASSLSVQDQETQYF. The chain employs TRBV12-3 or TRBV12-4 and TRBJ2-5, with TRBD1 as a possible D gene (5 bases). The ends were cut back, 2 bases at V and 0 bases at J, with 10 bases in the middle. This CDR3 has 15 residues.